The 8 T cell receptor beta chains in this list originate from one sample, sequenced in a study of Graves' ophthalmopathy and Graves' hyperthyroidism. The authors amplified TCR beta CDR3 regions, and they did so from RNA transcripts for repertoire sequencing. The first round was an RT-PCR with HTBI primers, and the second round was a multiplex PCR. TCRdb processed the multiplex PCR reads anew with MiXCR; each CDR3 protein has one entry. Of 400,000 to 450,000 distinct CDR3 sequences listed, around 21% are singletons. The sequencing sample was made of peripheral blood. The receptors originated from a woman between 18 and 29 years old with stable Graves' hyperthyroidism.

This clonotype occurred many times. Written as DNA, the CDR3 is TGTGCCAGCAGCTTAACCGGGAGGGGAGAGACCCAGTACTTC. Protein: CASSLTGRGETQYF. The V call is TRBV7-9, the J call TRBJ2-5; TRBD2 matches 8 bases. Germline-derived CDR1 and CDR2 are SEHNR and FQNEAQ (reference sequence). The CDR3 is made up of 14 amino acids. Germline trimming cut 2 bases from V and 4 bases from J; bases unmatched to any gene: 3.

Many counts were recorded for this clonotype. This sequence joins TRBV27 and TRBJ1-5; possibly TRBD1 for D (6 bases). V lost 5 bases and J 0 bases, leaving 11 bases between the germline ends. The CDR3 length is 15 residues. Germline assignment: CDR1 MNHEY and CDR2 SMNVEV (reference sequence). The CDR3 coding sequence is TGTGCCAGCAGTACAAAGGACAGTAGCAATCAGCCCCAGCATTTT. Protein product: CASSTKDSSNQPQHF.

This clonotype was detected ten times or more. The V and J genes are TRBV7-9 and TRBJ2-7; D unclear. Trimming took 5 bases from V and 6 from J, leaving 17 bases between them. CDR3 length equals 14 residues. Germline V gene lookup returns CDR1 SEHNR and CDR2 FQNEAQ (reference sequence). CDR3 coding DNA: TGTGCCAGCAGCCCACGCGGAACGCCATCCGAGCAGTACTTC. Its translation: CASSPRGTPSEQYF.

The chain is built from TRBV7-2 and TRBJ2-7, with 9 bases lining up with TRBD2. V shed 6 bases, J shed 6 bases, and the junction held 9 bases outside the gene matches. This CDR3 spans 14 amino acids. Per the germline V gene, CDR1 is SGHTA and CDR2 is FQGNSA. The CDR3 DNA reads TGTGCCAGCAGGATTTTAGCGGGAGAGGTCGAGCAGTACTTC. Amino acids: CASRILAGEVEQYF.

This clonotype has a count of ten or more. The chain recombines TRBV7-8 with TRBJ1-3; tentatively, D is TRBD1 (6 bases). This CDR3 is 14 amino acids long. V lost 2 bases and J 8 bases, leaving 13 bases between the germline ends. CDR1 and CDR2 from the germline V gene are SGHVS and FQNEAQ. Written as DNA, the CDR3 is TGTGCCAGCAGCTTATTAACAGGGAGTGACACCATATATTTT. Residues: CASSLLTGSDTIYF.

This clonotype was counted ten times or more. The rearrangement links TRBV5-6 to TRBJ1-2; D unresolved. The CDR3 runs 14 residues. With 2 bases removed from V and 4 bases from J, the gap between germline ends came to 12 bases. Germline assignment: CDR1 SGHDT and CDR2 YYEEEE. The CDR3 loop is CASSFGRERYGYTF. The CDR3 DNA follows: TGTGCCAGCAGCTTTGGTAGGGAGCGCTATGGCTACACCTTC.

This clonotype was seen ten or more times. V usage is TRBV11-2 and J usage is TRBJ2-7; 11 positions agree with TRBD2. This CDR3 has 17 residues. Germline V gives CDR1 SGHAT, CDR2 FQNNGV. V shed 6 bases, J shed 0 bases, and the junction held 10 bases outside the gene matches. In DNA, the CDR3 is TGTGCCAGCAGAAAAGGGAGACTAGCGGGATCCTCCTACGAGCAGTACTTC. Translation gives CASRKGRLAGSSYEQYF.

This clonotype appeared many times. The gene calls are TRBV11-2 and TRBJ2-7; possibly TRBD1 or TRBD2 for D (5 bases each). From germline, CDR1 is SGHAT and CDR2 FQNNGV. Trimming shortened V by 1 base and J by 4 bases, and 11 bases separated the two germline ends. This CDR3 comprises 14 residues. CDR3 bases: TGTGCCAGCAGCTTAGTCCCAGGGAGTTACGAGCAGTACTTC. Translated, it gives CASSLVPGSYEQYF. Full variable domain (remainder filled in from reference TRBV11-2 and TRBJ2-7): EAGVAQSPRYKIIEKRQSVAFWCNPISGHATLYWYQQILGQGPKLLIQFQNNGVVDDSQLPKDRFSAERLKGVDSTLKIQPAKLEDSAVYLCASSLVPGSYEQYFGPGTRLTVT.